This TCR beta chain was found in a study of stem cell transplantation in POMP-related autoinflammatory disease. CDR1 is GTSNPN and CDR2 is SVGIG in the germline V gene (reference sequence). The CDR3 spans 11 residues. This clone was seen only a few times. Its antigen is still unknown. Whole-study findings and limits: Across all analyzed T-cell subsets, patients with PRAID tended toward reduced diversity and increased clonality.

Generated by immunoSEQ multiplex PCR, the TCRdb table keeps only in-frame clones and is missing some. The sample carries more than 20,000 clones, 82% recorded once. Sequenced material: CD4+ T cells from PBMCs, taken before stem cell transplantation. The receptor was derived from a human donor with POMP-related autoinflammation and immune dysregulation (PRAID). The V and J genes are TRBV30 and TRBJ1-5, with no clear D. CDR3 protein: CACSFNQPQHF. CDR3 in DNA: TGTGCGTGCTCCTTCAATCAGCCCCAGCATTTT.